This passage covers 24 T cell receptor beta chains from one sample sequenced in a study of beta chain features in type 1 diabetes. The authors reverse transcribed all of the isolated RNA, so sequencing captured expressed TCRB transcripts. Repertoires were generated with immunoSEQ multiplex PCR, while TCRdb's copy carries only in-frame clones and drops some. The data hold hundreds of thousands of clones, with roughly 12% observed a single time. What was sequenced was naive CD4+ T cells from blood. These receptors came from a man aged 18 to 29 in good health.

This chain joins TRBV11-3 and TRBJ2-7, with 9 bases that match TRBD1. The trim removed 5 bases at V and 1 base at J, leaving 6 bases unmatched. The CDR3 sequence is 15 residues long. Germline CDR1 reads SGHNT; CDR2 reads YENEEA. The CDR3 DNA reads as TGTGCCAGCAGCGAAGGACAGGGGCAATCCTACGAGCAGTACTTC. Translating it yields CASSEGQGQSYEQYF.

This clone was detected ten times or more. The chain couples TRBV7-9 to TRBJ1-4; D gene unclear. The germline gives CDR1 SEHNR, CDR2 FQNEAQ (reference sequence). The germline V and J ends were trimmed by 5 bases and 14 bases, with 18 bases remaining between them. The CDR3 totals 13 residues. CDR3 sequence reads: CASSPGQSSSLFF. DNA of the CDR3: TGTGCCAGCAGCCCAGGCCAGTCGTCCTCTCTGTTTTTT.

The V gene is TRBV7-3, the J gene TRBJ2-3, with TRBD1 matching 9 bases. The junction had 3 bases not matched to a gene; V was cut back by 1 base and J by 1 base. The CDR3 spans 16 residues. CDR1 and CDR2 (germline): SGHTA, FQGTGA. The CDR3 DNA reads TGTGCCAGCAGCTTAATGGGACAGGGAGGCACAGATACGCAGTATTTT. Translation: CASSLMGQGGTDTQYF.

This clone was seen more than once but under ten times. An end of the junction differs from the germline gene, which may be a read error. The J gene is TRBJ2-7, the V gene TRBV7-2; possible D gene TRBD1, 5 bases. The CDR3 runs to 13 residues. Germline loops: CDR1 SGHTA, CDR2 FQGNSA. This CDR3 reads CASRRQISDEQYF. The DNA of the CDR3 is TGTGCCAGCAGACGACAGATCTCCGACGAGCAGTACTTC.

This clone was counted only a few times. This chain joins TRBV19 and TRBJ2-6, with 7 nucleotides matching TRBD1. Trimming took 9 bases from V and 0 from J; bases not matched to a gene: 8. The germline gives CDR1 LNHDA, CDR2 SQIVND (reference sequence). The CDR3 runs to 16 residues. The CDR3 spells CARKGQRISGANVLTF. CDR3 DNA sequence: TGTGCCAGGAAGGGACAGAGGATCTCTGGGGCCAACGTCCTGACTTTC.

The V and J genes are TRBV28 and TRBJ2-3; TRBD2 matches 7 bases. V was clipped by 7 bases and J by 3 bases; unmatched bases: 10. There are 15 residues in the CDR3. Germline V CDR1 and CDR2: MDHEN, SYDVKM. DNA of the CDR3: TGTGCCAGCACCCCCACACTGGGGGGGACAGATACGCAGTATTTT. This gives the protein CASTPTLGGTDTQYF.

CDR3 protein: CASSPRDREETQYF. In nucleotides, the CDR3 is TGTGCCAGCTCACCCCGGGACAGGGAAGAGACCCAGTACTTC. The V call is TRBV18, the J call TRBJ2-5; TRBD1 matches at 9 bases. V was clipped by 3 bases and J by 3 bases; unmatched bases: 2. Germline CDR1 reads KGHSH; CDR2 reads LQKENI. The length of the CDR3 is 14 residues.

The chain uses TRBV9 and TRBJ1-2; a weak D match, TRBD1 (6 bases). With 0 bases removed from V and 2 bases from J, the gap between germline ends came to 11 bases. Germline loops: CDR1 SGDLS, CDR2 YYNGEE. CDR3 length: 15 amino acids. CDR3 amino acids: CASSVGAGANYGYTF. CDR3 DNA sequence: TGTGCCAGCAGCGTAGGGGCAGGGGCGAACTATGGCTACACCTTC.

The V call is TRBV6-6, the J call TRBJ1-6; 7 nucleotides match TRBD1. The CDR3 is made up of 15 amino acids. CDR1 is MNHNY, CDR2 SVGAGI, per germline (reference sequence). V gave up 7 bases and J gave up 10 bases; unmatched junction bases: 13. CDR3 sequence (DNA): TGTGCCAGCACCCCCCGGGACAGAGGGGGGTCACCCCTCCACTTT. The encoded protein is CASTPRDRGGSPLHF.

The chain recombines TRBV7-2 with TRBJ1-3; D possibly corresponds to TRBD1 (6 bases). Looked up from germline, CDR1 is SGHTA and CDR2 is FQGNSA. The CDR3 extends over 15 amino acids. V was trimmed by 5 bases and J by 1 base, leaving 12 bases between them. The CDR3: CASSADRSSGNTIYF. In DNA form, the CDR3 reads TGTGCCAGCAGCGCGGACAGATCGTCTGGAAACACCATATATTTT.

The rearrangement joins TRBV14 to TRBJ1-3; D remains unclear. Germline CDR1 and CDR2: SGHDN and FVKESK. The CDR3 extends over 13 amino acids. Trimming pared 8 bases from V and 0 bases from J, leaving 8 bases between. For the CDR3, the DNA is TGTGCCAGCCTAGCCAGCTCTGGAAACACCATATATTTT. It translates to CASLASSGNTIYF.

This rearrangement joins TRBV11-1 to TRBJ1-5, with a tentative D call TRBD1 (5 bases). Germline values: CDR1 SGHAT, CDR2 FQDESV (reference sequence). V lost 5 bases, J lost 2 bases, and 13 bases lay in between. CDR3 size: 15 residues. DNA for the CDR3: TGTGCCAGCAGCCCGGCCGGGACTGGCAATCAGCCCCAGCATTTT. Its translation: CASSPAGTGNQPQHF.

In its sample, this clone was seen a few times. The chain joins TRBV30 to TRBJ2-3; no clear D gene. Trimming took off 3 bases at V and 10 bases at J, with 17 bases between the two ends. CDR1 is GTSNPN, CDR2 SVGIG, per germline (reference sequence). The CDR3 is 13 residues long. The CDR3, as DNA: TGTGCCTGGAGAATGACTGGCCCCCGTGCGCAGTATTTT. Its protein is CAWRMTGPRAQYF.

The chain uses TRBV5-1 and TRBJ2-7; TRBD1 matches 8 bases. The CDR3 consists of 14 residues. Germline-derived CDR1 and CDR2 are SGHRS and YFSETQ. V dropped 4 bases and J dropped 4; count of bases not matched to a gene: 7. CDR3 sequence (DNA): TGCGCCAGCAGCGTGACAGGGGACCTTTACGAGCAGTACTTC. Its protein product is CASSVTGDLYEQYF.

Only a few counts were recorded for this clone. The chain uses TRBV30 and TRBJ2-2; TRBD2 aligns across 9 bases. This CDR3 is 15 amino acids long. CDR1 and CDR2 (germline): GTSNPN, SVGIG (reference sequence). The V gene end was trimmed by 0 bases and the J gene end by 5 bases; junction bases not matched to a gene: 4. The CDR3 reads CAWSVSLAGTGELFF. CDR3 in DNA: TGTGCCTGGAGTGTAAGCCTAGCGGGAACCGGGGAGCTGTTTTTT.

This clone came up a few times. The chain joins TRBV9 to TRBJ2-6; D possibly corresponds to TRBD1 (6 bases). Per the germline V gene, CDR1 is SGDLS and CDR2 is YYNGEE. The CDR3 is made up of 15 amino acids. The V and J ends lost 5 bases and 4 bases respectively, with 13 bases between them. The CDR3 reads CASSKRGNGANVLTF. The CDR3, as DNA: TGTGCCAGCAGTAAAAGGGGGAACGGGGCCAACGTCCTGACTTTC.

This clone was detected only a few times. The chain employs TRBV28 and TRBJ2-3; 8 nucleotides line up with TRBD2. This CDR3 is 15 amino acids long. The V gene's germline CDR1 is MDHEN and CDR2 SYDVKM. The J segment lost 5 bases and the V segment lost 5 bases, leaving 9 bases of the junction unmatched. The CDR3 nucleotides are TGTGCCAGCAGTGTAAACGGGGGGGCCCAAGATACGCAGTATTTT. Amino acids: CASSVNGGAQDTQYF.

This clone has more than one count but fewer than ten. V gene TRBV7-8 combines with J gene TRBJ1-2; D may be TRBD1 (5 bases). CDR1 is SGHVS and CDR2 is FQNEAQ in the germline V gene. The V end was cut by 1 base, the J end by 1 base, with 10 bases between. This CDR3 region has 15 residues. The CDR3 here is CASSLERGGNYGYTF. The CDR3 DNA sequence: TGTGCCAGCAGCTTAGAACGGGGGGGTAACTATGGCTACACCTTC.

The chain links TRBV16 to TRBJ2-4; 7 nucleotides match TRBD1. In germline, CDR1 is KGHSY, CDR2 FQNENV. The CDR3 loop spans 16 amino acids. V trimming: 1 base; J trimming: 7 bases; junction bases outside the gene matches: 10. The CDR3 region is CASSQFALTGANIQYF. The CDR3, as DNA: TGTGCCAGCAGCCAATTTGCCCTTACAGGGGCCAACATTCAGTACTTC.

The gene calls are TRBV11-2 and TRBJ2-5; a weak D match, TRBD1 (6 bases). CDR1 and CDR2 from the germline V gene are SGHAT and FQNNGV. The germline V and J ends were trimmed by 2 bases and 3 bases, with 10 bases remaining between them. CDR3 size: 14 residues. The CDR3 loop reads CASSLIGQKETQYF. Here the CDR3 DNA reads TGTGCCAGCAGCTTAATCGGACAGAAAGAGACCCAGTACTTC.

In this sample, this clone turned up a few times. This rearrangement joins TRBV30 to TRBJ1-2, with TRBD1 matching 8 bases. This CDR3 spans 13 amino acids. Germline loops: CDR1 GTSNPN, CDR2 SVGIG (reference sequence). Trimming removed 1 base from V and 7 bases from J; junction bases left unmatched: 5. In DNA, the CDR3 is TGTGCCTGGAGTGAGACAGGGGTCCTTGGCTACACCTTC. Translated, it gives CAWSETGVLGYTF.

This clone was seen only a few times. The chain is built from TRBV25-1 and TRBJ2-5; the D gene is possibly TRBD2 (5 bases). The CDR3 spans 13 residues. Looked up from germline, CDR1 is MGHDK and CDR2 is SYGVNS. The V gene lost 3 bases and the J gene lost 5 bases, with 10 bases spanning the gap. This CDR3 reads CASSESGAETQYF. CDR3 DNA sequence: TGTGCCAGCAGTGAGAGCGGCGCGGAGACCCAGTACTTC.

This clone appeared a few times. The V and J genes are TRBV30 and TRBJ2-2, with TRBD1 identical over 7 bases. This CDR3 is built from 14 residues. J lost 5 bases, V lost 3 bases, and 6 bases had no gene match. Per germline, CDR1 GTSNPN and CDR2 SVGIG (reference sequence). The CDR3 spells CAWSADRWTGELFF. CDR3 bases: TGTGCCTGGAGCGCGGACAGGTGGACCGGGGAGCTGTTTTTT.

This rearrangement joins TRBV11-1 to TRBJ1-1; a weak D match, TRBD1 (6 bases). The CDR3 has 14 amino acids. CDR1 is SGHAT and CDR2 is FQDESV in the germline V gene (reference sequence). V lost 5 bases and J lost 4, with 14 bases in between. The CDR3 reads CASSAESTGTEAFF. The DNA for the CDR3 is TGTGCCAGCAGCGCCGAATCGACAGGCACTGAAGCTTTCTTT.